This T cell receptor beta chain was retrieved from a study of shared clonotypes between healthy human individuals. Study in general: CD4 naive and memory got three plates each, CD8 naive two, CD8 memory one. Whole-study results and caveats: Of the naive CD4 clonotypes, 4% to 5% were shared across several donors. Estimated clonotype richness was generally higher in naive than memory subsets.

CDR1 ENHRY and CDR2 SYGVKD come from the germline V gene. The germline V and J ends were trimmed by 0 bases and 1 base, with 12 bases remaining between them. The CDR3 is 16 residues long. Naive CD4+ cells were CD45RA-selected; the remaining cells were memory. This clone has only one observation. The antigen is not known. Data came from immunoSEQ multiplex PCR; TCRdb stores just in-frame clones and leaves some out. The sample lists some 200,000 clones, over 50% occurring once. This TCR came from a man in his thirties or forties in good health. Sequencing was performed on memory CD4+ T cells sorted from blood. Subset of the sample: CD45RA-negative fraction. V gene TRBV10-3 combines with J gene TRBJ1-1; no definite D call. The CDR3 reads CAISESISSRNTEAFF. DNA of the CDR3: TGTGCCATCAGTGAGTCTATTTCCTCGAGGAACACTGAAGCTTTCTTT.